The 16 T cell receptor beta chains listed next were all sequenced from one sample in a study of blood T cell repertoires in COVID-19. Profiling relied on immunoSEQ multiplex PCR, and the TCRdb table lists in-frame clones only, not all of them. The data show about 360,000 clones, 65% to 90% seen once. The source material was peripheral blood. The receptors were sampled from a woman in her sixties or seventies with COVID-19, enrolled during active disease.

The chain links TRBV3-1 (or the pseudogene TRBV3-2) to TRBJ1-1; D is possibly TRBD1 (6 bases). V lost 5 bases and J 2 bases, leaving 12 bases between the germline ends. The CDR3 extends over 14 amino acids. In germline, CDR1 is LGHDT, CDR2 YNNKEL (reference sequence). CDR3 protein: CASSSRDTNTEAFF. The CDR3 nucleotides read TGTGCCAGCAGCTCCCGGGACACCAACACTGAAGCTTTCTTT.

The V and J genes are TRBV30 and TRBJ1-2; tentatively, D is TRBD1 (5 bases). There are 13 residues in the CDR3. Germline V gene data show CDR1 as GTSNPN and CDR2 as SVGIG (reference sequence). Between the trimmed V and J ends, which lost 6 bases and 4 bases, there was a span of 15 bases. The CDR3 DNA reads TGTGCCTGTTCCCGGGGGTCCCTCTATGGCTACACCTTC. Its protein product is CACSRGSLYGYTF.

The V and J genes are TRBV6-5 and TRBJ2-6; 9 bases are shared with TRBD1. Trimming took 8 bases from V and 2 from J; bases not matched to a gene: 4. Germline CDR1 reads MNHEY; CDR2 reads SVGAGI. The length of the CDR3 is 15 residues. The CDR3 here is CASSRQGAGANVLTF. CDR3 bases: TGTGCCAGCTCGCGACAGGGGGCTGGGGCCAACGTCCTGACTTTC.

A single count supports this clone. The chain carries TRBV5-5 and TRBJ2-7; no clear D. This CDR3 contains 14 residues. Deletions cut 2 bases from V and 1 base from J, with 10 bases between. In germline, CDR1 is SGHKS, CDR2 YYEKEE (reference sequence). CDR3 protein: CASSFRHESYEQYF. In DNA form, the CDR3 reads TGTGCCAGCAGCTTCCGACACGAATCCTACGAGCAGTACTTC.

The V and J genes are TRBV6-5 and TRBJ1-1; no definite D call. The ends were cut back, 8 bases at V and 4 bases at J, with 8 bases in the middle. The germline gives CDR1 MNHEY, CDR2 SVGAGI. The CDR3 spans 11 residues. CDR3 DNA sequence: TGTGCCAGCCGGACTTTCACTGAAGCTTTCTTT. Translation gives CASRTFTEAFF.

This chain uses TRBV5-4 with TRBJ1-1; D gene unclear. This CDR3 is built from 13 residues. CDR1 and CDR2 from the germline V gene are SGHNT and YYREEE (reference sequence). V was trimmed by 5 bases and J by 3 bases, leaving 11 bases between them. The chain's CDR3 is CASSMNLDTEAFF. The CDR3 nucleotides read TGTGCCAGCAGTATGAATTTAGACACTGAAGCTTTCTTT.

J is TRBJ1-5 and V is TRBV4-1; D is ambiguous. The V gene's germline CDR1 is MGHRA and CDR2 YSYEKL. The CDR3 has 13 amino acids. Trimming took 4 bases from V and 6 from J, leaving 10 bases between them. CDR3 sequence reads: CASSRESSQPQHF. The CDR3 coding sequence is TGCGCCAGCAGCCGAGAAAGTAGTCAGCCCCAGCATTTT.

The chain links TRBV7-3 to TRBJ2-5; D remains unclear. This CDR3 region has 17 residues. Germline V gives CDR1 SGHTA, CDR2 FQGTGA. Trimming removed 2 bases at V and 5 bases at J, with 21 bases between. The CDR3 reads CASSLEWVAPGPETQYF. The CDR3 coding sequence is TGTGCCAGCAGCTTAGAATGGGTGGCACCAGGCCCGGAGACCCAGTACTTC.

This chain uses TRBV19 with TRBJ2-7; a possible D gene is TRBD1 (6 bases). The CDR3 spans 11 residues. The germline CDR1 and CDR2 sequences are LNHDA and SQIVND (reference sequence). V lost 11 bases, J lost 0 bases, and 8 bases lay in between. The CDR3 DNA reads as TGTGCCGCAGGGGCCTCCTACGAGCAGTACTTC. Translation: CAAGASYEQYF.

This clone was counted once. This chain uses TRBV7-3 with TRBJ2-5; perhaps TRBD1 as D (5 bases). The V end was cut by 4 bases, the J end by 7 bases, with 13 bases between. From germline, CDR1 is SGHTA and CDR2 FQGTGA. The CDR3 is made up of 13 amino acids. The CDR3 DNA reads TGTGCCAGCAGCTCAGGGTATGGTACGACCCAGTACTTC. Amino acid sequence: CASSSGYGTTQYF.

The chain carries TRBV19 and TRBJ2-2, with TRBD2 identical over 13 bases. V shed 7 bases and J 3 bases; nucleotides not matched to a gene: 8. The CDR3 sequence is 17 residues long. CDR1 is LNHDA and CDR2 is SQIVND in the germline V gene (reference sequence). The DNA for the CDR3 is TGTGCCAGTACCCGGACTAGCGGGGGTACCTACACCGGGGAGCTGTTTTTT. It encodes CASTRTSGGTYTGELFF. The variable domain in full, completed from reference TRBV19 and TRBJ2-2, reads DGGITQSPKYLFRKEGQNVTLSCEQNLNHDAMYWYRQDPGQGLRLIYYSQIVNDFQKGDIAEGYSVSREKKESFPLTVTSAQKNPTAFYLCASTRTSGGTYTGELFFGEGSRLTVL.

The V and J genes are TRBV6-2 or TRBV6-3 and TRBJ1-1; no firm D call. With 4 bases removed from V and 10 bases from J, the gap between germline ends came to 13 bases. Germline CDR1 and CDR2: MNHEY and SVGEGT. The CDR3 totals 12 residues. CDR3 in amino acids: CASSSGSWRAFF. For the CDR3, the DNA is TGTGCCAGCAGTTCGGGTTCTTGGAGAGCTTTCTTT.

This chain connects TRBV7-9 to TRBJ2-7; TRBD1 agrees at 11 bases. Germline CDR1 SEHNR, CDR2 FQNEAQ (reference sequence). The length of the CDR3 is 16 residues. Trimming took 3 bases from V and 3 from J; bases not matched to a gene: 7. CDR3 DNA sequence: TGTGCCAGCAGCTTCGGCCGGGGGACAGGGGGCTACGAGCAGTACTTC. This encodes CASSFGRGTGGYEQYF.

This chain connects TRBV19 to TRBJ2-5; no clear D gene. The CDR3 runs to 14 residues. Germline V gene data show CDR1 as LNHDA and CDR2 as SQIVND (reference sequence). V shed 4 bases and J shed 0 bases, with 9 bases lying between them. The CDR3 DNA follows: TGTGCCAGTAGTAGGCAACTACACCAAGAGACCCAGTACTTC. Translated: CASSRQLHQETQYF.

The chain links TRBV19 to TRBJ2-7; 10 bases are a match to TRBD2. J gave up 2 bases and V 3 bases, and 4 bases lay outside the gene matches. Per the germline V gene, CDR1 is LNHDA and CDR2 is SQIVND (reference sequence). The CDR3 runs 15 residues. The CDR3 bases are TGTGCCAGTAGTATTAAAGCGGGGGGGCCCTACGAGCAGTACTTC. Translation: CASSIKAGGPYEQYF.

The rearrangement links TRBV3-1 (or the pseudogene TRBV3-2) to TRBJ2-5, with 7 bases that match TRBD2. From germline, CDR1 is LGHDT and CDR2 YNNKEL (reference sequence). Losses at the gene ends were 6 bases for V and 4 bases for J; bases not matched to a gene: 5. This CDR3 has 13 amino acids. CDR3 protein: CASSAAGVETQYF. Written as DNA, the CDR3 is TGTGCCAGCAGTGCGGCGGGGGTAGAGACCCAGTACTTC.